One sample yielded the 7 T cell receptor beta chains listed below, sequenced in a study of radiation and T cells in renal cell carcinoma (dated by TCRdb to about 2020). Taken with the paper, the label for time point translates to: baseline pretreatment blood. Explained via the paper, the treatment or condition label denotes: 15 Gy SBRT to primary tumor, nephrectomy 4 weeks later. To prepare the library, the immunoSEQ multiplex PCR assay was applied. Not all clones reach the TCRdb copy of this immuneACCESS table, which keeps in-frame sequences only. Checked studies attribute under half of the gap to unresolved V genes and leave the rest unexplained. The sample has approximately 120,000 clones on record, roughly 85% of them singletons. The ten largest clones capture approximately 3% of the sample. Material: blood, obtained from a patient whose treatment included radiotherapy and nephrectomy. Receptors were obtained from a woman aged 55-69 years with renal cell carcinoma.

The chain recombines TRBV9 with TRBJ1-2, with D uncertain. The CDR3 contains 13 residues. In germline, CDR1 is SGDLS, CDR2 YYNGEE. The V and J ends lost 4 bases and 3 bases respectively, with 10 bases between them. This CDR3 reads CASSLPGDYGYTF. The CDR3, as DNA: TGTGCCAGCAGCCTGCCAGGAGACTATGGCTACACCTTC.

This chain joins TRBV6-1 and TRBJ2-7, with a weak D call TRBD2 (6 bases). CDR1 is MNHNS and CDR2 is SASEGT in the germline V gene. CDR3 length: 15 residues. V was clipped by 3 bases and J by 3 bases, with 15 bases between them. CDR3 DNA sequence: TGTGCCAGCAGTGATCCCGGCCTAGCGAGCTACGAGCAGTACTTC. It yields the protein CASSDPGLASYEQYF.

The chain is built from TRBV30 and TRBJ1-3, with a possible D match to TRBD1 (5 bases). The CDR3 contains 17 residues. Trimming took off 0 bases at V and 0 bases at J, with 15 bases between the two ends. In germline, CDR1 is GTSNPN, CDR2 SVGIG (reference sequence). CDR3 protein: CAWSVGLSGLSGNTIYF. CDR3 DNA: TGTGCCTGGAGTGTAGGGCTTTCAGGGCTCTCTGGAAACACCATATATTTT.

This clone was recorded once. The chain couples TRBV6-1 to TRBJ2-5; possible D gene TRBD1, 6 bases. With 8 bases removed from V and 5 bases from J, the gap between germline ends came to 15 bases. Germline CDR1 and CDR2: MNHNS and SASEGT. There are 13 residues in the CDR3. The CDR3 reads CASYKGVGETQYF. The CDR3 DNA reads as TGTGCCAGCTATAAGGGGGTGGGGGAGACCCAGTACTTC.

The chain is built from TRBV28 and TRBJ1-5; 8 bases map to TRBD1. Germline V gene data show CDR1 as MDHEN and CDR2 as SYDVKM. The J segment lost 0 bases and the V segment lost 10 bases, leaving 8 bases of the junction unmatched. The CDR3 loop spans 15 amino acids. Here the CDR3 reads CATRDRGYSNQPQHF. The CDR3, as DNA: TGTGCCACTAGAGACAGGGGTTATAGCAATCAGCCCCAGCATTTT.

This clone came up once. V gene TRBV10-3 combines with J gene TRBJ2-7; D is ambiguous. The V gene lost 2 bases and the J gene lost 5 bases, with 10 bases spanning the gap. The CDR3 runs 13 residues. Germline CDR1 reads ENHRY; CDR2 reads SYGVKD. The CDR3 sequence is CAISEVTDNEQYF. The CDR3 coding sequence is TGTGCCATCAGTGAGGTAACAGACAACGAGCAGTACTTC.

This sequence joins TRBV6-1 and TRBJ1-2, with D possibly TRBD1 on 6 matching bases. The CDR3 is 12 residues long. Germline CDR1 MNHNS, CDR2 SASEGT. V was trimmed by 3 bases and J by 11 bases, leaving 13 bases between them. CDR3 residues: CASSESGGPYTF. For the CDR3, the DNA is TGTGCCAGCAGTGAGTCGGGGGGCCCTTACACCTTC.